The clone carrying this T cell receptor (beta chain) came up once. Patients were excluded because of uncontrolled infection, other autoimmune disease, pregnancy or lactation. The V gene's germline CDR1 is SNHLY and CDR2 FYNNEI. V shed 7 bases and J shed 11 bases, with 21 bases lying between them. This CDR3 is 14 amino acids long. Amplification targeted TCR beta CDR3 regions from RNA transcripts. With the HTBI primer set, the TCR CDR3 went through a first round of RT-PCR. TCRdb re-called the multiplex PCR reads with MiXCR, one entry per CDR3 protein. This sample yields approximately 560,000 distinct CDR3 sequences, of which about half are seen a single time; roughly 8.2% belongs to the top ten. This sample is drawn from a study of T cells in Graves' hyperthyroidism and ophthalmopathy.

V gene TRBV2 combines with J gene TRBJ1-5; maybe TRBD1 (5 bases). The clonotype comes from a woman aged 18-35 years with Graves' hyperthyroidism. Sequencing was performed on peripheral blood or thyroid tissue (not recorded which). CDR3 nucleotides: TGTGCCAGCACTCTGCTGGGGTCCAGGGAGACCCAGCATTTT. Its translation is CASTLLGSRETQHF.